This T cell receptor (beta chain) is from a study of blood T cells in healthy people across ages. The CDR3 covers 14 residues. V was shortened by 4 bases and J by 12 bases, with 18 bases between the two germline ends. Germline CDR1 and CDR2: SGHTA and FQGNSA. Of note for this clonotype: Its antigen is still unknown.

Then a second PCR, running about 7 to 11 cycles, was carried out with a sample-barcoded 5' primer and a J-beta primer mix. Every sample gave at least 3 million paired-end reads containing CDR3. TCRdb re-called the 5' RACE reads through MiXCR, storing one row per CDR3 protein. The profile shows approximately 1,700,000 distinct CDR3 sequences, about 39% of them singletons. Study-wide points: Researchers report that TCR beta diversity correlated strongly with naive T cell percentage.

The source material was blood. This rearrangement joins TRBV7-2 to TRBJ1-4; D unclear. The TCR was taken from a human donor in good health. CDR3 sequence (DNA): TGTGCCAGCAGCTCCATACGGCCTCTGGGAGAACTGTTTTTT. As protein: CASSSIRPLGELFF.